This passage covers 18 T cell receptor beta chains from one sample sequenced in a study of blood T cells in healthy people across ages. Combining a sample-barcoded 5' primer with a J-beta primer mix, a second PCR ran for about 7 to 11 cycles. Each CDR3 protein gets one entry after TCRdb re-called the 5' RACE reads with MiXCR. The sample carries roughly 2 million distinct CDR3 sequences, less than 50% recorded once. The source material was blood. Every receptor here comes from a woman aged 40 to 50 in good health.

The CDR3 coding sequence is TGCGCCAGCAGCTTGGAACGCGGGGTACTCCAAGAGACCCAGTACTTC. This encodes CASSLERGVLQETQYF. The V gene is TRBV5-1, the J gene TRBJ2-5, with D possibly matching TRBD2 (6 bases). Trimming stripped 0 bases from V and 1 base from J, with 13 bases between. CDR3 size: 16 residues. CDR1 and CDR2 from the germline V gene are SGHRS and YFSETQ. The full variable domain, in which reference TRBV5-1 and TRBJ2-5 provide the parts outside the CDR3, is KAGVTQTPRYLIKTRGQQVTLSCSPISGHRSVSWYQQTPGQGLQFLFEYFSETQRNKGNFPGRFSGRQFSNSRSEMNVSTLELGDSALYLCASSLERGVLQETQYFGPGTRLLVL.

CDR3: CSATGRSSTDTQYF. The DNA of the CDR3 is TGCAGCGCTACCGGGCGGTCCAGCACAGATACGCAGTATTTT. The V gene is TRBV29-1, the J gene TRBJ2-3; D not resolved. V was trimmed by 7 bases and J by 0 bases, leaving 14 bases between them. Germline loops: CDR1 SQVTM, CDR2 ANQGSEA. This CDR3 comprises 14 residues.

Only one count was recorded for this clonotype. The chain uses TRBV20-1 and TRBJ1-1, with D maybe TRBD1 (5 bases). The V end was cut by 4 bases, the J end by 3 bases, with 9 bases between. The CDR3 consists of 12 residues. The germline CDR1 and CDR2 sequences are DFQATT and SNEGSKA (reference sequence). The CDR3 is CSATGTYTEAFF. Written as DNA, the CDR3 is TGCAGTGCTACCGGGACCTACACTGAAGCTTTCTTT.

DNA for the CDR3: TGTGCCAGCAGTTCTTGGGGGGCGCGATCCCAAGAGACCCAGTACTTC. This sequence encodes CASSSWGARSQETQYF. This chain links TRBV27 with TRBJ2-5, with D tentatively TRBD1 or TRBD2 (6 bases each). V was trimmed by 4 bases and J by 1 base, leaving 16 bases between them. Germline V gene lookup returns CDR1 MNHEY and CDR2 SMNVEV (reference sequence). CDR3 size: 16 residues.

The chain links TRBV20-1 to TRBJ1-4, with D possibly TRBD1 on 6 matching bases. This CDR3 has 13 amino acids. Germline values: CDR1 DFQATT, CDR2 SNEGSKA (reference sequence). Trimming shortened V by 5 bases and J by 5 bases, and 12 bases separated the two germline ends. DNA for the CDR3: TGCAGTGCTTGGACAGACCCAAATGAAAAACTGTTTTTT. It yields the protein CSAWTDPNEKLFF.

This clonotype was seen more than once but under ten times. The rearrangement links TRBV7-9 to TRBJ1-2; TRBD1 aligns across 7 bases. The CDR3 has 16 amino acids. The germline V gene encodes CDR1 SEHNR and CDR2 FQNEAQ (reference sequence). With 0 bases clipped from V and 8 bases from J, the junction kept 12 bases outside the gene matches. CDR3 nucleotides: TGTGCCAGCAGCTTAGCTGGGCAGGGGGAGTATCGGGGCTACACCTTC. Translated, it gives CASSLAGQGEYRGYTF.

In regard to this clonotype: One end of the junction is discordant with germline, which a read error may explain. The rearrangement uses TRBV4-2 and TRBJ1-5; D not certain. Germline CDR1 is LGHNA and CDR2 is YNFKEQ. The CDR3 contains 15 residues. This chain's CDR3 is CASSQVPGSNQPQHF. CDR3 nucleotides: TGTGCCAGCAGCCAAGTTCCAGGTAGCAATCAGCCTCAGCATTTT.

The chain carries TRBV10-1 and TRBJ2-1, with 7 bases fitting TRBD1. Unmatched junction bases numbered 7, after V lost 2 bases and J lost 6 bases. Germline CDR1 is WNHNN and CDR2 is SYGVQD (reference sequence). The CDR3 consists of 15 residues. For the CDR3, the DNA is TGCGCCAGCAGTGAGGAGACAGGGTTCAGCAATGAGCAGTTCTTC. It translates to CASSEETGFSNEQFF.

The V and J genes are TRBV5-6 and TRBJ2-7; possibly TRBD1 for D (5 bases). Between the trimmed V and J ends, which lost 1 base and 0 bases, there was a span of 11 bases. Germline lookup yields CDR1 SGHDT and CDR2 YYEEEE. This CDR3 region has 15 residues. The CDR3 loop reads CASSLQGRNSYEQYF. DNA of the CDR3: TGTGCCAGCAGCTTGCAGGGCCGAAACTCCTACGAGCAGTACTTC.

This clonotype has a handful of counts. V gene TRBV5-5 combines with J gene TRBJ1-2; D perhaps matches TRBD1 (6 bases). CDR1 is SGHKS and CDR2 is YYEKEE in the germline V gene (reference sequence). The CDR3 loop spans 15 amino acids. Trimming removed 1 base from V and 4 bases from J, with 14 bases in between. DNA of the CDR3: TGTGCCAGCAGCTTGACAGGGAAGTCATCCTATGGCTACACCTTC. Translation: CASSLTGKSSYGYTF.

The rearrangement links TRBV2 to TRBJ2-7; D not certain. The DNA end is more similar to TRBJ2-5, so the J call may be wrong. This CDR3 is 14 amino acids long. Germline V lookup: CDR1 SNHLY, CDR2 FYNNEI. This CDR3 reads CASSEERNQETQYF. CDR3 bases: TGTGCCAGCAGTGAGGAACGGAATCAAGAGACCCAGTACTTC.

This clonotype was seen a few times. The CDR3 sequence is CASSQGLAGGLRDEQFF. In DNA, the CDR3 is TGCGCCAGCAGCCAGGGACTAGCGGGGGGGCTAAGGGATGAGCAGTTCTTC. This chain connects TRBV4-1 to TRBJ2-1; 16 bases agree with TRBD2. CDR1 is MGHRA and CDR2 is YSYEKL in the germline V gene. The CDR3 loop spans 17 amino acids. Germline trimming cut 3 bases from V and 8 bases from J; bases unmatched to any gene: 7.

This sequence joins TRBV20-1 and TRBJ1-2; D might be TRBD1 (5 bases). The CDR3 has 13 residues. V lost 7 bases and J 2 bases, leaving 14 bases between the germline ends. Germline CDR1 and CDR2: DFQATT and SNEGSKA (reference sequence). This CDR3 reads CSVPTETNYGYTF. CDR3 sequence (DNA): TGCAGTGTCCCGACAGAAACCAACTATGGCTACACCTTC.

This chain uses TRBV21-1 with TRBJ1-2; the table assigns TRBD1, which was not confirmed against the DNA. TRBV21-1 is marked as a pseudogene. The CDR3 consists of 14 residues. This CDR3 reads CASSKSGTAYGYTF. The DNA for the CDR3 is TGTGCCAGCAGCAAGTCCGGGACAGCCTATGGCTACACCTTC.

The rearrangement uses TRBV6-6 and TRBJ1-6; 7 nucleotides line up with TRBD1. Germline V gene lookup returns CDR1 MNHNY and CDR2 SVGAGI (reference sequence). Losses at the gene ends were 6 bases for V and 7 bases for J; bases not matched to a gene: 9. CDR3 length equals 15 residues. CDR3 amino acids: CASSPPQGENSPLHF. The DNA for the CDR3 is TGTGCCAGCAGCCCACCCCAGGGGGAGAATTCACCCCTCCACTTT.

This sequence joins TRBV27 and TRBJ1-6; no clear D. Trimming stripped 4 bases from V and 0 bases from J, with 13 bases between. The CDR3 sequence is 17 residues long. Looked up from germline, CDR1 is MNHEY and CDR2 is SMNVEV (reference sequence). The CDR3 loop is CASSYDQQSSYNSPLHF. Written as DNA, the CDR3 is TGTGCCAGCAGTTACGACCAACAGAGCTCCTATAATTCACCCCTCCACTTT.

The V and J genes are TRBV7-6 and TRBJ2-4, with D possibly matching TRBD1 (5 bases). The J call may be incorrect, as the DNA end agrees better with TRBJ2-7. The germline V gene encodes CDR1 SGHVS and CDR2 FNYEAQ. There are 14 residues in the CDR3. CDR3 loop: CASSFEAGPNEQYF. The CDR3 nucleotides read TGTGCCAGCAGCTTCGAGGCAGGGCCCAACGAGCAGTACTTC.

This clonotype was observed a handful of times. This chain connects TRBV7-2 to TRBJ2-7, with D possibly being TRBD2 (5 bases). The CDR3 spans 15 residues. In germline, CDR1 is SGHTA, CDR2 FQGNSA. V lost 5 bases, J lost 0 bases, and 14 bases lay in between. This CDR3 is CASSPTLGYSYEQYF. As DNA, the CDR3 is TGTGCCAGCAGCCCAACACTAGGGTACTCCTACGAGCAGTACTTC. The complete variable domain, with remaining parts taken from reference TRBV7-2 and TRBJ2-7, reads GAGVSQSPSNKVTEKGKDVELRCDPISGHTALYWYRQSLGQGLEFLIYFQGNSAPDKSGLPSDRFSAERTGGSVSTLTIQRTQQEDSAVYLCASSPTLGYSYEQYFGPGTRLTVT.